A single sample is the source of the 22 T cell receptor beta chains below, sequenced in a study of T cell repertoires in aging, cancer and after chemotherapy (dated by TCRdb to between 2018 and 2020). The sample was run on an Illumina MiSeq. Rearranged TRB sequences spanning V, D and J segments were amplified by multiplex touch-down PCR using a mixed TRB-A/B primer pool. TCRdb applied fastp at Q25 and MiXCR to the public reads, then kept only in-frame beta chains. CDR3 protein duplicates are merged, each entry listing the most common genes and DNA. In this sample the table shows about 11,000 distinct CDR3 sequences, 25% to 35% of which occur a single time. The ten largest account for approximately 1.9% of the sample. TCR beta rearrangements were amplified from genomic DNA isolated from peripheral blood, not from sorted cells or RNA. What was sequenced was blood. The receptors were gathered from a human donor in good health.

CDR3 region: CATGFANTGELFF. The CDR3 DNA is TGTGCTACCGGGTTCGCGAACACCGGGGAGCTGTTTTTT. The chain carries TRBV28 and TRBJ2-2; no definite D call. The CDR3 length is 13 residues. Germline CDR1 MDHEN, CDR2 SYDVKM.

The V gene is TRBV29-1, the J gene TRBJ2-7; 8 positions match TRBD1. CDR3 length: 11 residues. Germline CDR1 SQVTM, CDR2 ANQGSEA. DNA for the CDR3: TGCGGGGGACAGGCTATCGGCGAGCAGTACTTC. Translation gives CGGQAIGEQYF.

This clonotype was counted only a few times. The chain couples TRBV9 to TRBJ2-2; the D is unclear. Trimming removed 4 bases at V and 2 bases at J, with 15 bases between. Germline CDR1 reads SGDLS; CDR2 reads YYNGEE. The CDR3 spans 16 residues. CDR3 DNA sequence: TGTGCCAGCAGCATATACGGGTCCGCCAACACCGGGGAGCTGTTTTTT. Translating it yields CASSIYGSANTGELFF.

The chain recombines TRBV13 with TRBJ2-7; TRBD1 matches at 9 bases. The ends lost 5 bases at V and 7 bases at J; junction bases unmatched: 9. From germline, CDR1 is PRHDT and CDR2 FYEKMQ (reference sequence). The CDR3 consists of 14 residues. The CDR3 loop is CASSPGTGPLEQYF. The DNA of the CDR3 is TGTGCCAGCAGCCCCGGGACAGGGCCATTGGAGCAGTACTTC.

The chain joins TRBV27 to TRBJ1-1; weak D call: TRBD1 (6 bases). CDR1 and CDR2 from the germline V gene are MNHEY and SMNVEV (reference sequence). Trimming took 5 bases from V and 4 from J, leaving 17 bases between them. The CDR3 sequence is 15 residues long. CDR3: CASSPRQVLVTEAFF. In DNA, the CDR3 is TGTGCCAGCAGTCCACGACAGGTTCTGGTCACTGAAGCTTTCTTT.

The CDR3 DNA reads as TGTGCCAGCAGCCCCACCCCTAGCGCCTCCTACGAGCAGTACTTC. Translation gives CASSPTPSASYEQYF. The chain carries TRBV6-2 or TRBV6-3 and TRBJ2-7, with D possibly being TRBD2 (6 bases). Germline V CDR1 and CDR2: MNHEY, SVGEGT. Deletions cut 6 bases from V and 0 bases from J, with 15 bases between. The CDR3 has 15 residues.

A note on this clonotype: At one of its ends the junction is not consistent with the germline gene, which may arise from a read error. The J gene is TRBJ1-6, the V gene TRBV12-3 or TRBV12-4; TRBD1 matches at 8 bases. The CDR3 consists of 14 residues. Here the CDR3 DNA reads TGTGCCAGCAGTTTGCGACAGGGGAATTCACCCCTCCAATTT. Translated, it gives CASSLRQGNSPLQF.

This sequence joins TRBV28 and TRBJ1-5; no clear D gene. This CDR3 spans 19 amino acids. Trimming pared 2 bases from V and 7 bases from J, leaving 27 bases between. CDR1 and CDR2 (germline): MDHEN, SYDVKM. The CDR3 is CASSLNQLDWRWETQPQHF. In nucleotides, the CDR3 is TGTGCCAGCAGTTTAAATCAATTAGACTGGCGGTGGGAGACACAGCCCCAGCATTTT. Looking up the rest from reference TRBV28 and TRBJ1-5 gives the full variable domain: DVKVTQSSRYLVKRTGEKVFLECVQDMDHENMFWYRQDPGLGLRLIYFSYDVKMKEKGDIPEGYSVSREKKERFSLILESASTNQTSMYLCASSLNQLDWRWETQPQHFGDGTRLSIL.

This clonotype came up a few times. The CDR3 protein is CATSRDLSSYEQYF. The CDR3 nucleotides are TGTGCCACCAGCAGAGATCTGAGCTCCTACGAGCAGTACTTC. This rearrangement joins TRBV15 to TRBJ2-7, with D unresolved. The CDR3 contains 14 residues. CDR1 LNHNV and CDR2 YYDKDF come from the germline V gene (reference sequence). Trimming took 0 bases from V and 0 from J, leaving 6 bases between them.

This chain uses TRBV11-2 with TRBJ2-1, with 8 bases aligning to TRBD2. The CDR3 is 21 residues long. CDR1 and CDR2 from the germline V gene are SGHAT and FQNNGV. Losses at the gene ends were 2 bases for V and 0 bases for J; bases not matched to a gene: 18. CDR3 residues: CASSLLTPAISGETSYNEQFF. As DNA, the CDR3 is TGTGCCAGCAGCTTACTCACCCCCGCCATTAGCGGGGAGACCTCCTACAATGAGCAGTTCTTC.

The CDR3 nucleotides are TGTGCCAGCGGAGCTAGCGGGGGAAATGAGCAGTTCTTC. It encodes CASGASGGNEQFF. The chain has TRBV6-1 and TRBJ2-7; 10 bases are a match to TRBD2. The DNA matches TRBJ2-1 better at its end, which makes the J call doubtful. The CDR3 has 13 residues. In germline, CDR1 is MNHNS, CDR2 SASEGT.

This clonotype has only a few counts. This chain links TRBV28 with TRBJ1-6; 9 bases agree with TRBD1. J was trimmed by 7 bases and V by 4 bases; bases with no gene match: 5. There are 15 residues in the CDR3. CDR1 and CDR2 (germline): MDHEN, SYDVKM. The CDR3, as DNA: TGTGCCAGCAGTTCCTGGGACAGGGCCAATTCACCCCTCCACTTT. This encodes CASSSWDRANSPLHF.

V is TRBV6-6 and J is TRBJ2-7; the D gene is possibly TRBD2 (6 bases). V gave up 8 bases and J gave up 2 bases, with 10 bases separating them. This CDR3 has 12 amino acids. Germline CDR1 reads MNHNY; CDR2 reads SVGAGI (reference sequence). As DNA, the CDR3 is TGTGCCAGCCGGACGGGAGCCTACGAGCAGTACTTC. Protein: CASRTGAYEQYF.

This clonotype was counted only a few times. J is TRBJ1-5 and V is TRBV12-3 or TRBV12-4; 10 bases agree with TRBD1. This CDR3 contains 15 residues. V was clipped by 6 bases and J by 2 bases; unmatched bases: 4. The CDR3 region is CASRFGQGGNQPQHF. CDR3 bases: TGTGCCAGCAGATTCGGACAGGGGGGCAATCAGCCCCAGCATTTT.

In its sample, this clonotype is medium-sized. The chain uses TRBV6-1 and TRBJ2-7; D not resolved. V lost 4 bases and J 7 bases, leaving 8 bases between the germline ends. In germline, CDR1 is MNHNS, CDR2 SASEGT. The CDR3 sequence is 11 residues long. CDR3 nucleotides: TGTGCCAGCAGTGTAGTCTTAGAGCAGTACTTC. Amino acids: CASSVVLEQYF.

This clonotype was seen only a few times. The chain is built from TRBV20-1 and TRBJ1-4, with 8 bases fitting TRBD1. The CDR3 length is 16 residues. J was trimmed by 7 bases and V by 4 bases; bases with no gene match: 14. Germline V gives CDR1 DFQATT, CDR2 SNEGSKA (reference sequence). The DNA for the CDR3 is TGCAGTGCTACGGACAGGGCCAACAAGCACGGTGAAAAACTGTTTTTT. The encoded protein is CSATDRANKHGEKLFF.

The DNA for the CDR3 is TGTGCCAGCACGGCGGTAGGTTACAATGAGCAGTTCTTC. Encoded protein: CASTAVGYNEQFF. J is TRBJ2-1 and V is TRBV6-1; no clear D. V was clipped by 7 bases and J by 4 bases, with 11 bases between them. The germline gives CDR1 MNHNS, CDR2 SASEGT. The CDR3 has 13 residues.

The chain recombines TRBV6-5 with TRBJ2-7, with a tentative D call TRBD1 (6 bases). Germline V CDR1 and CDR2: MNHEY, SVGAGI. The CDR3 runs to 14 residues. Trimming left V 5 bases short and J 1 base short, with 12 bases between. The CDR3 DNA is TGTGCCAGCAGTAAACTTACAGGGTCCTACGAGCAGTACTTC. Protein: CASSKLTGSYEQYF.

V gene TRBV28 combines with J gene TRBJ1-2; 7 bases are shared with TRBD1. The CDR3 contains 13 residues. The germline CDR1 and CDR2 sequences are MDHEN and SYDVKM. The CDR3 region has the DNA TGTGCAACCAGGGGGACCTCCCGGGAAGGCTACACCTTC. It yields the protein CATRGTSREGYTF.

The chain has TRBV7-9 and TRBJ1-6; D possibly corresponds to TRBD1 (5 bases). The CDR3 spans 15 residues. The germline V and J ends were trimmed by 4 bases and 8 bases, with 15 bases remaining between them. In germline, CDR1 is SEHNR, CDR2 FQNEAQ (reference sequence). The chain's CDR3 is CASSSWDGDYSPLHF. The DNA of the CDR3 is TGTGCCAGCAGCTCCTGGGACGGAGATTATTCACCCCTCCACTTT.

This clonotype was detected a few times. The chain is built from TRBV20-1 and TRBJ1-1; weak D call: TRBD1 (6 bases). Germline V CDR1 and CDR2: DFQATT, SNEGSKA (reference sequence). This CDR3 has 13 residues. Trimming cost V 0 bases and J 1 base, with 6 bases left between them. The CDR3, as DNA: TGCAGTGCTAGAGAGGGGGCGAACACTGAAGCTTTCTTT. It specifies CSAREGANTEAFF.

This clonotype is medium-sized by share. The rearrangement joins TRBV6-5 to TRBJ1-1, with 8 bases matching TRBD1. The germline V gene encodes CDR1 MNHEY and CDR2 SVGAGI. The J segment lost 2 bases and the V segment lost 9 bases, leaving 2 bases of the junction unmatched. The CDR3 covers 12 residues. The CDR3 nucleotides read TGTGCCAGTCAGGGGGCTAACACTGAAGCTTTCTTT. This translates into CASQGANTEAFF.